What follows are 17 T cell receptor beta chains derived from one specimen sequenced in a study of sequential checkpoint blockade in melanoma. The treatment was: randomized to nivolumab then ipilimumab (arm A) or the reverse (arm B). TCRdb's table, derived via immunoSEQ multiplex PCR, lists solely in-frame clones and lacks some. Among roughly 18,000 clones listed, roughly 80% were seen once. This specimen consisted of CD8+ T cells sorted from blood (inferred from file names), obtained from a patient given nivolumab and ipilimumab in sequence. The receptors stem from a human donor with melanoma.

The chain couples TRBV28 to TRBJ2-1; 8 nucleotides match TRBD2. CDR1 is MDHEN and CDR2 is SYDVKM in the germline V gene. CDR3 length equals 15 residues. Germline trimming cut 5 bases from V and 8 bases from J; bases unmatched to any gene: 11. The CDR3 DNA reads TGTGCCAGCAGTCCGCGGGAGGTCGGAATCGATGAGCAGTTCTTC. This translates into CASSPREVGIDEQFF.

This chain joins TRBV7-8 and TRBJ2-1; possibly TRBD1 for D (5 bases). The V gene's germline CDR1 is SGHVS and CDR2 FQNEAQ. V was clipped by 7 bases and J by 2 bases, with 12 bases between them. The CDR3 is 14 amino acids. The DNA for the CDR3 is TGTGCCAGCATAGGGGCGGAAGCCTACAATGAGCAGTTCTTC. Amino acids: CASIGAEAYNEQFF.

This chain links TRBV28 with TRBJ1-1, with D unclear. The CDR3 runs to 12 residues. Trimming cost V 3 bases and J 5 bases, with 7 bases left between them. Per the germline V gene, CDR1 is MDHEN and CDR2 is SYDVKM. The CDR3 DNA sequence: TGTGCCAGCAGTTTCCGGGGAACTGAAGCTTTCTTT. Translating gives CASSFRGTEAFF.

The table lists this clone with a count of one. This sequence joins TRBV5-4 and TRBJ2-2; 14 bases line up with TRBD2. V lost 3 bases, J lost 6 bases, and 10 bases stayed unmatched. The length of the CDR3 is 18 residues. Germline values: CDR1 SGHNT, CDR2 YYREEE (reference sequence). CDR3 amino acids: CASSSTPTSGGAAGELFF. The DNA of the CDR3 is TGTGCCAGCAGCTCCACTCCGACTAGCGGGGGGGCAGCCGGGGAGCTGTTTTTT.

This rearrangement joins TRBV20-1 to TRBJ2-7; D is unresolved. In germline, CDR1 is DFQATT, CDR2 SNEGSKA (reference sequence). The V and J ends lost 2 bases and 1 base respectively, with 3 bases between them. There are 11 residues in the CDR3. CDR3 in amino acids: CSARQSYEQYF. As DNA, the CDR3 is TGCAGTGCTAGACAGTCCTACGAGCAGTACTTC.

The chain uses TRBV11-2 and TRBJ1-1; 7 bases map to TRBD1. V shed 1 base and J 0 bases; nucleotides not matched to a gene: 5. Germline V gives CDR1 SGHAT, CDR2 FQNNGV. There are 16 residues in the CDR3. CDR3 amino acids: CASSLARDRLNTEAFF. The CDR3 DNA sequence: TGTGCCAGCAGCTTAGCCCGGGACAGATTGAACACTGAAGCTTTCTTT. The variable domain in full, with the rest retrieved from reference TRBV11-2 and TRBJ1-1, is EAGVAQSPRYKIIEKRQSVAFWCNPISGHATLYWYQQILGQGPKLLIQFQNNGVVDDSQLPKDRFSAERLKGVDSTLKIQPAKLEDSAVYLCASSLARDRLNTEAFFGQGTRLTVV.

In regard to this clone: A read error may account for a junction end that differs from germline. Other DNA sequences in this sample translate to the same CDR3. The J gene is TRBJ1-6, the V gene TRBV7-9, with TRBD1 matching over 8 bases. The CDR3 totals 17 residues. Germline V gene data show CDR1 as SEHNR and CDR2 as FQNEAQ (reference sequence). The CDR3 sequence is CASSFHDRQGAGSPLHF. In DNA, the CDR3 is TGCGCCAGCAGCTTCCACGATAGGCAGGGGGCAGGTTCTCCCCTCCACTTT.

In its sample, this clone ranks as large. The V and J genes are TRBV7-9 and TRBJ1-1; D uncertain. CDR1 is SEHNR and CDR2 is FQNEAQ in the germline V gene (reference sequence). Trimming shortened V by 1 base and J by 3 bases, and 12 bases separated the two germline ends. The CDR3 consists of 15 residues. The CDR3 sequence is CASSLVGRGDTEAFF. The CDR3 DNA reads TGTGCCAGCAGCTTAGTGGGGAGAGGTGACACTGAAGCTTTCTTT.

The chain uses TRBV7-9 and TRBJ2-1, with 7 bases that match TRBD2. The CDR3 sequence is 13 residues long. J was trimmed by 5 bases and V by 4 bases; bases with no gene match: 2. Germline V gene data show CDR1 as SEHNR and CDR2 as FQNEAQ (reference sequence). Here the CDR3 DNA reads TGTGCCAGCAGCTCACTAGCGAACAATGAGCAGTTCTTC. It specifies CASSSLANNEQFF.

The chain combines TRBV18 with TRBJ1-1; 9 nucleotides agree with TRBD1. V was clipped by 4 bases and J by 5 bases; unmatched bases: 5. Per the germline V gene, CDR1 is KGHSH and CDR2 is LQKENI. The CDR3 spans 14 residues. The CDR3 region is CASSLRDRETEAFF. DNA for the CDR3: TGTGCCAGCTCACTACGGGACAGGGAAACTGAAGCTTTCTTT.

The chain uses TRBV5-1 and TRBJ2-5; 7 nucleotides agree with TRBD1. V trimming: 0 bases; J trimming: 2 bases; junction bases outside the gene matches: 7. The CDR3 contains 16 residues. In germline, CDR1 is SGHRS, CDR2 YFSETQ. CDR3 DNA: TGCGCCAGCAGCTTGGGTTCGGACAGGTCACAAGAGACCCAGTACTTC. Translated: CASSLGSDRSQETQYF.

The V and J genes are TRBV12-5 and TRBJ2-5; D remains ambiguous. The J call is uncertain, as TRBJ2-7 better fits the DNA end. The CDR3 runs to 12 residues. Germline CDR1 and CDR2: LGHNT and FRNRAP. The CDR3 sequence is CASGLADYEQYF. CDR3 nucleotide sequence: TGTGCTAGTGGTTTGGCAGACTACGAGCAGTACTTC.

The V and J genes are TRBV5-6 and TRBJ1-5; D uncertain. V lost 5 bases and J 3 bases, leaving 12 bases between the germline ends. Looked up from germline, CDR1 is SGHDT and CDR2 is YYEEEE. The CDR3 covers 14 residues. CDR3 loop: CASSSGVDNQPQHF. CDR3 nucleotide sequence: TGTGCCAGCAGTTCGGGTGTGGACAATCAGCCCCAGCATTTT.

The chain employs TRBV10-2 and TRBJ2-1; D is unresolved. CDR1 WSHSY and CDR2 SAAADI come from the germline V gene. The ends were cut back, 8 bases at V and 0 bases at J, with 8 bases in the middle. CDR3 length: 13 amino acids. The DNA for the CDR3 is TGCGCCAGCGCCCTATCCTCCTACAATGAGCAGTTCTTC. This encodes CASALSSYNEQFF.

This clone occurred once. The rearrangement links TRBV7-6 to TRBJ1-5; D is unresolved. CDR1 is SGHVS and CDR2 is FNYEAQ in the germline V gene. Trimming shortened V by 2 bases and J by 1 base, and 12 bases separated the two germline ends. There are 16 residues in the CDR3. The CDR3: CASSLTGTDSNQPQHF. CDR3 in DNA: TGTGCCAGCAGCTTAACCGGAACAGACAGCAATCAGCCCCAGCATTTT. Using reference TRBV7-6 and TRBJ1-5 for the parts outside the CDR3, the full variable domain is GAGVSQSPRYKVTKRGQDVALRCDPISGHVSLYWYRQALGQGPEFLTYFNYEAQQDKSGLPNDRFSAERPEGSISTLTIQRTEQRDSAMYRCASSLTGTDSNQPQHFGDGTRLSIL.

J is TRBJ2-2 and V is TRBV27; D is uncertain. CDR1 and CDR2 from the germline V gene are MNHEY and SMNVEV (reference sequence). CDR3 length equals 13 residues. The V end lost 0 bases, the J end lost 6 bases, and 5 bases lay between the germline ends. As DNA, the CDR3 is TGTGCCAGCAGTTTATCTCCGTCCGGGGAGCTGTTTTTT. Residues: CASSLSPSGELFF.

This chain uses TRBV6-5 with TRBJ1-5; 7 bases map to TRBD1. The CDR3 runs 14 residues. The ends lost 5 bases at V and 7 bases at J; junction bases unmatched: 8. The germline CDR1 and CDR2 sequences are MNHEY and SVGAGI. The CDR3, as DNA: TGTGCCAGCAGTCCCCGGGCAGGGGGACAGCCCCAGCATTTT. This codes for CASSPRAGGQPQHF.